The text below deals with one T cell receptor (beta chain). TCRdb's copy holds only in-frame clones and misses some; the assay was immunoSEQ multiplex PCR. Of approximately 470,000 clones in the sample, about 72% were seen once. These data belong to a study of shared clonotypes between healthy human individuals. Across the whole study: Aged 18 to 49, the donors were a couple of women and three men.

The length of the CDR3 is 15 residues. Per germline, CDR1 SGHRS and CDR2 YFSETQ. V gave up 2 bases and J gave up 5 bases; unmatched junction bases: 8. The chain joins TRBV5-1 to TRBJ1-1; 8 nucleotides line up with TRBD1. Sequencing used PBMCs. The receptor was derived from a woman in her forties in good health. Some clones in this sample may be carry-over from other donors' samples. The CDR3 spells CASSLGNRGRTEAFF. The CDR3 coding sequence is TGCGCCAGCAGCTTAGGAAACAGGGGGAGGACTGAAGCTTTCTTT.